The TCR beta chain under discussion was sequenced for a study of blood T cell repertoires in COVID-19 (TCRdb year 2020). Study-wide context: The collaborator samples originated in the United States, Italy and Spain and spanned the acute and convalescent phases of COVID-19. The material from the prospective study consisted of cDNA or gDNA derived from T cells, B-cell-depleted T cells, or PBMCs. Deeply sampled blood TCRbeta repertoires from subjects exposed to, actively infected with, or recovered from COVID-19 were included in the dataset. A freely available public database, intended as a resource for researchers studying the immune response to SARS-CoV-2, is where the repertoires were released. The samples were drawn from the first 160 participants of the ongoing ImmuneRACE study and from 1,254 subjects provided by 6 global collaborators. A de-identified subject ID, COVID-19 status, age in years and sex were almost always included in the sample metadata. Where HLA class I and class II types were available, the types were taken from metadata supplied by the sample provider, not from assay-based typing.

V ends up 6 bases short and J 6 bases short, with an unmatched junction base count of 4. As encoded in the germline V gene, CDR1 is KGHSH while CDR2 is LQKENI. The CDR3 sequence holds 12 residues, the cysteine and phenylalanine included. The retained sequence is limited to the CDR3, 36 bases, with the frame set at the first base. In regard to this clone: Its cognate antigen has yet to be identified. No much larger clonotype is one base removed from it; base qualities were not supplied.

The immunoSEQ Assay, a bias-controlled multiplex PCR, was used to amplify TCRbeta CDR3 regions from genomic DNA. Concerning the study's data processing: The number of nucleated cells in each sample was estimated from the amplification of reference gene primers within the assay. To quantify the absolute abundance of each unique TCRbeta CDR3 rearrangement, sequence reads were collapsed and filtered. For each sample, productive Simpson clonality was calculated as the square root of Simpson's diversity index over productive rearrangements. TCRdb stores this immuneACCESS table with in-frame sequences only. Part of the clones is absent; in the studies checked, under half of the shortfall reflects unresolved V genes, and no reason is known for the rest. The V and J calls and clone size are taken from that table; D and trimming were inferred from the DNA. The sample data list approximately 200,000 clones, and about 88% of these were observed just once. About 1.9% of the sample is taken by the ten largest.

Results and caveats for the whole study, not just this receptor: How much clinical and demographic metadata was included differed by source and by participant, and the metadata was provided uncurated.

Whole blood was collected in K2EDTA tubes by collaborating institutions according to the institutions' own protocols. For TCRbeta analysis, collaborators shipped samples in one of three forms: frozen whole blood, isolated PBMCs, or DNA extracted from either of those sample types. The sequencing sample was made of peripheral blood. This chain joins TRBV18 to TRBJ1-2; 7 bases in the junction line up with TRBD1. The receptor's source is a man aged 35-49 years with active or convalescent COVID-19. The CDR3 in this case is CASSRDRDGYTF. The nucleotide sequence reads TGTGCCAGCTCCCGAGACAGGGATGGCTACACCTTC.